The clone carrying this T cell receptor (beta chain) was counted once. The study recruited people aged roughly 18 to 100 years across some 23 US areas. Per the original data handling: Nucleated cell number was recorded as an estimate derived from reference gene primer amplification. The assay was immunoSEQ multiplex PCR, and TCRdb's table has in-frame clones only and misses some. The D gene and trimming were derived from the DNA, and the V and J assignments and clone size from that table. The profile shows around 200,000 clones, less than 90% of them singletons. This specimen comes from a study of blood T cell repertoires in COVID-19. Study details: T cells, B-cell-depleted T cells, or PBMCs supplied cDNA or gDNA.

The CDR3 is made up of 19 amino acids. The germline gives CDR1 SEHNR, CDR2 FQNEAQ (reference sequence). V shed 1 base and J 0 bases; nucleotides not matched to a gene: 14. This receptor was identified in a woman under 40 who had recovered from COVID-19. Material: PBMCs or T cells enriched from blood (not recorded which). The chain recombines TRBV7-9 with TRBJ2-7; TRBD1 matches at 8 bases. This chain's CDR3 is CASSLDKVAWDRSSYEQYF. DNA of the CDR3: TGTGCCAGCAGCTTAGATAAGGTTGCTTGGGACAGGAGCTCCTACGAGCAGTACTTC.